What follows are 3 T cell receptor beta chains derived from one specimen sequenced in a study of T cell responses to AZD1222 COVID-19 vaccine. Method: immunoSEQ multiplex PCR; TCRdb's copy keeps in-frame clones and lacks some. The table shows 100,000 or so clones, with about nine tenths occurring only once. The sequenced sample was peripheral blood, obtained on day 0 of AZD1222 vaccination. Source of these receptors: an adult in good health.

This clone has more than one count but fewer than ten. The J gene is TRBJ2-7, the V gene TRBV12-3 or TRBV12-4; a weak D match, TRBD2 (5 bases). CDR3 length equals 12 residues. V gave up 6 bases and J gave up 5 bases, with 11 bases separating them. CDR3 residues: CASSPSSDEQYF. The CDR3, as DNA: TGTGCCAGCAGCCCTAGCAGTGACGAGCAGTACTTC.

The chain is built from TRBV27 and TRBJ2-1; 13 positions match TRBD2. The CDR3 is made up of 15 amino acids. Unmatched junction bases numbered 4, after V lost 2 bases and J lost 9 bases. Germline V gene sequence: CDR1 MNHEY, CDR2 SMNVEV (reference sequence). The CDR3 sequence: CASSLTSGGAAEQFF. CDR3 nucleotides: TGTGCCAGCAGTTTAACTAGCGGGGGGGCCGCTGAGCAGTTCTTC.

V usage is TRBV13 and J usage is TRBJ1-5; D unresolved. V was shortened by 0 bases and J by 6 bases, with 12 bases between the two germline ends. The CDR3 totals 15 residues. The germline V gene has CDR1 PRHDT and CDR2 FYEKMQ (reference sequence). In DNA form, the CDR3 reads TGTGCCAGCAGCTTAGGTTGGGGAACGGTTCAGCCCCAGCATTTT. It specifies CASSLGWGTVQPQHF.